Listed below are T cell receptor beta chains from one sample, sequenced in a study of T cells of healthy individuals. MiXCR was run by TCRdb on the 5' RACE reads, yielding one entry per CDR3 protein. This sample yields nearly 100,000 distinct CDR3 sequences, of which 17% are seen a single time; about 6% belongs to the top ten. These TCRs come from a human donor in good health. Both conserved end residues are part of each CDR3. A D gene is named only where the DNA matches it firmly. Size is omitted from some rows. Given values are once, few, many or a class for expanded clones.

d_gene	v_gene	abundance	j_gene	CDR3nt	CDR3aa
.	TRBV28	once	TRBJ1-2	TGTGCCAGCAGCGAGACAGGATTTAACTATGGCTACACCTTC	CASSETGFNYGYTF
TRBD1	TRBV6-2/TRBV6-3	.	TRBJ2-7	TGTGCCAGCAGCTCACCCCCGGGACAGGGAAGGTACGAGCAGTACTTC	CASSSPPGQGRYEQYF
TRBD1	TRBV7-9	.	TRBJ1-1	TGTGCCAGCACCCCAGGGGGGTTGTCTGCTTTCTTT	CASTPGGLSAFF
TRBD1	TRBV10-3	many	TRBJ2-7	TGTGCCATCAGTGAGGGGACAGGGGGGTTCGACGAGCAGTACTTC	CAISEGTGGFDEQYF
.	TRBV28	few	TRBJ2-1	TGTGCCAGCAAGGAAAGGGCGCCGGGGAATGAGCAGTTCTTC	CASKERAPGNEQFF
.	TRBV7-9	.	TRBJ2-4	TGTGCCAGCGCAGTCTCGGCTGATCAGGGTCAACTCTTC	CASAVSADQGQLF
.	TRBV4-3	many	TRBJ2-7	TGCGCCAGCAGCCGTACGAGTTCCCTCCCCAACGAGCAGTACTTC	CASSRTSSLPNEQYF
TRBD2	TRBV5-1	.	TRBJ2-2	TGCGCCAGCAGCTCGCCCCAACTAGCGGGAGTCTTGGGCGGGGAGCTGTTTTTT	CASSSPQLAGVLGGELFF
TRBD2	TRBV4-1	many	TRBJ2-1	TGCGCCACCGCGGTGATGAGCGGGAGAAACAATGAGCAGTTCTTC	CATAVMSGRNNEQFF
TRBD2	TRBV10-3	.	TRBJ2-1	TGTGCCATCAGCCCCGGGAGCGGGGGCTCCTACAATGAGCAGTTCTTC	CAISPGSGGSYNEQFF
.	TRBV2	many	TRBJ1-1	TGTGCCAGCAGTTTTAACCCGAAGACTGAAGCTTTCTTT	CASSFNPKTEAFF
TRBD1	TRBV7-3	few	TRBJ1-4	TGTGCCAGCAGCTTAACCGGGACAGCCTCTGGCGAAAAACTGTTTTTT	CASSLTGTASGEKLFF
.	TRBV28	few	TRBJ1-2	TGTGCCAGCGGGGCCTATGGCTACACCTTC	CASGAYGYTF
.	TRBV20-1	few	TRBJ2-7	TGCAGTGCTTCCGACGGGGACTACGAGCAGTACTTC	CSASDGDYEQYF
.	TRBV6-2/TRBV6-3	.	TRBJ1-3	TGTGCCAGCAGTTACCCGGGAAACTCTGGAAACACCATATATTTT	CASSYPGNSGNTIYF
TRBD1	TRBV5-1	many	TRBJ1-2	TGCGCCAGCAGCCTTACAACCGGGACAGGCTATGGCTACACCTTC	CASSLTTGTGYGYTF
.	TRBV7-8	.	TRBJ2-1	TGTGCCAGCAGCTTACAAACATACAATGAGCAGTTCTTC	CASSLQTYNEQFF